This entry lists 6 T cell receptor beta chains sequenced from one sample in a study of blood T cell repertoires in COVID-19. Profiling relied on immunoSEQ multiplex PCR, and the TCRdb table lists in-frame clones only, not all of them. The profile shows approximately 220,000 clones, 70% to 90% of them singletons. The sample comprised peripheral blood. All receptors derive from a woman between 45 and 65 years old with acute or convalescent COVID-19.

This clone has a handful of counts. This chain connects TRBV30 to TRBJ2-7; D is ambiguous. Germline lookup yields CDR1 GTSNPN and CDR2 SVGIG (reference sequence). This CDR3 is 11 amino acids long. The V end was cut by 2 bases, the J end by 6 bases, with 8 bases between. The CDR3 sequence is CAWSQASEQYF. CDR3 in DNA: TGTGCCTGGAGTCAAGCATCCGAGCAGTACTTC.

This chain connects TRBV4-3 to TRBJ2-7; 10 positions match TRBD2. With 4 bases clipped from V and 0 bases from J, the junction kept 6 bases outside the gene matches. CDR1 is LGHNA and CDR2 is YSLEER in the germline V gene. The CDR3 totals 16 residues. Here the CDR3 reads CASSRGLAESSYEQYF. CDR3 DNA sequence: TGCGCCAGCAGCCGAGGACTAGCGGAGAGCTCCTACGAGCAGTACTTC.

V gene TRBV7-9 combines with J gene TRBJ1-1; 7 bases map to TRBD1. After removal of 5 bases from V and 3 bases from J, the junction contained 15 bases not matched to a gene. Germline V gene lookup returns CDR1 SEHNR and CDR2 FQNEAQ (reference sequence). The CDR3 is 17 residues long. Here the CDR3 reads CASSPGTVSLGDTEAFF. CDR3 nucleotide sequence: TGTGCCAGCAGCCCCGGGACAGTAAGCCTCGGGGACACTGAAGCTTTCTTT.

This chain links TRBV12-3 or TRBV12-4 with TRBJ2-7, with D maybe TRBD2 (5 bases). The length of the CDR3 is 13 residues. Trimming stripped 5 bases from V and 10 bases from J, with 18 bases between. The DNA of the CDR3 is TGTGCCAGCAGTGTTAGGTCTTCCGAGGGACAGTACTTC. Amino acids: CASSVRSSEGQYF.

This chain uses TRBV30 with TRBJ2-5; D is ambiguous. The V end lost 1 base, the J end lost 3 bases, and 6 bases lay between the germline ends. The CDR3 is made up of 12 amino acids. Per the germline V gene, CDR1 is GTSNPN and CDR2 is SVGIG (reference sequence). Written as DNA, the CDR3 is TGTGCCTGGAGTGCCCTCGAAGAGACCCAGTACTTC. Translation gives CAWSALEETQYF.

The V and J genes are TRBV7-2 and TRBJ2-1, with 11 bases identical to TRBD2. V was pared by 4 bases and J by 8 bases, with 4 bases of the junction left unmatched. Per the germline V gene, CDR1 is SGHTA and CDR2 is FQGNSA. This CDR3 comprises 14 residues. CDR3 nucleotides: TGTGCCAGCAGCTCTAGCGGGAGGCGTGATGAGCAGTTCTTC. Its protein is CASSSSGRRDEQFF.